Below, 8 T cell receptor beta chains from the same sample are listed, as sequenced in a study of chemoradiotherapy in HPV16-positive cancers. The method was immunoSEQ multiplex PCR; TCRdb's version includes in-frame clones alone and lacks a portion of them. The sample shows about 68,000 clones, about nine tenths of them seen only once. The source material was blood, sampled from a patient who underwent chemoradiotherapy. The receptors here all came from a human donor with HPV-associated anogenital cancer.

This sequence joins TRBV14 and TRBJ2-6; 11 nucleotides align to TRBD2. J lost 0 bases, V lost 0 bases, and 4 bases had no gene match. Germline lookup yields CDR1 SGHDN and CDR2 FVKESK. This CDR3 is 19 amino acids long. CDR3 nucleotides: TGTGCCAGCAGCCAAGATCTAGCGGGAGGAAACTCTGGGGCCAACGTCCTGACTTTC. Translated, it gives CASSQDLAGGNSGANVLTF.

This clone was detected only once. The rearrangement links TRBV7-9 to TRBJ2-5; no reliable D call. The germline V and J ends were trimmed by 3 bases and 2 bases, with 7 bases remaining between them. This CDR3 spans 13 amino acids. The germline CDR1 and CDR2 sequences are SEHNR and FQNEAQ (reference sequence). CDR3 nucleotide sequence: TGTGCCAGCAGCTTTGGGCGGCAAGAGACCCAGTACTTC. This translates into CASSFGRQETQYF.

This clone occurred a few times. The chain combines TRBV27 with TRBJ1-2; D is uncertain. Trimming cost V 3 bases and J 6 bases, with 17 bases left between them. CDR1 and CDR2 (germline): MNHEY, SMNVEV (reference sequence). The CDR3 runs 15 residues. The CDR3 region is CASSFGSGSIHGYTF. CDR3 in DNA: TGTGCCAGCAGTTTTGGGTCAGGCAGCATCCATGGCTACACCTTC.

CDR3 nucleotides: TGCGCCAGCAGCCAATTGGGGGCCCCGAGCACCGGGGAGCTGTTTTTT. It translates to CASSQLGAPSTGELFF. This sequence joins TRBV4-1 and TRBJ2-2; D may be TRBD1 (6 bases). V lost 2 bases and J 4 bases, leaving 14 bases between the germline ends. The germline V gene has CDR1 MGHRA and CDR2 YSYEKL. The CDR3 runs to 16 residues.

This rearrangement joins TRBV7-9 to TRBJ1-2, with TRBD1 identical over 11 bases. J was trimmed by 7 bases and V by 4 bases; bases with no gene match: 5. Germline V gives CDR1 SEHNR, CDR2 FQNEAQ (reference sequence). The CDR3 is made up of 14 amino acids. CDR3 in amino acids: CASSSRTGGGGYTF. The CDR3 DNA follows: TGTGCCAGCAGCTCCCGGACAGGGGGCGGTGGCTACACCTTC.

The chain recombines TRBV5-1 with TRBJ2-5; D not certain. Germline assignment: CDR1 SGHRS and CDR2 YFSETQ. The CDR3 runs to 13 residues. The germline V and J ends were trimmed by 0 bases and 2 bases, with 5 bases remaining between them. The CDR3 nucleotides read TGCGCCAGCAGCTTGGTCATACAAGAGACCCAGTACTTC. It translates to CASSLVIQETQYF.

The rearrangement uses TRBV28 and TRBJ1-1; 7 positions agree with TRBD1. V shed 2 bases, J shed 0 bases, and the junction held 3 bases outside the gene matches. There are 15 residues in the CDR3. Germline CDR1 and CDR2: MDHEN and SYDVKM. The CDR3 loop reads CASSLIGQVNTEAFF. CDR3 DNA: TGTGCCAGCAGTTTAATCGGACAGGTGAACACTGAAGCTTTCTTT.

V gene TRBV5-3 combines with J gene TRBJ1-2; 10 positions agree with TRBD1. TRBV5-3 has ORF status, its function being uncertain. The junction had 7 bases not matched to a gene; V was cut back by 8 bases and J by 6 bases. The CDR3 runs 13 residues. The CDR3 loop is CASSLGQGNGYTF. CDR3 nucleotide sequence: TGTGCCAGCAGCCTGGGACAGGGGAATGGCTACACCTTC.